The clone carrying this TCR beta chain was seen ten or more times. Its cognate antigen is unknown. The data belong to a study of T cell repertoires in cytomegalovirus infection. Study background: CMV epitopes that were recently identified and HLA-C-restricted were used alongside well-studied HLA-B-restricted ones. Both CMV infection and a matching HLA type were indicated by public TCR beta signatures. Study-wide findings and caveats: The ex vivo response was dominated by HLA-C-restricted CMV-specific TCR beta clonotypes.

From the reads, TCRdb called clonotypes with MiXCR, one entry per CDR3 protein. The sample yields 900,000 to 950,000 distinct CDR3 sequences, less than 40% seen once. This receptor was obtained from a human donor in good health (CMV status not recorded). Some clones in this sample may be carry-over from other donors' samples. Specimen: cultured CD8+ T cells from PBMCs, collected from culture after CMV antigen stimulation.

CDR3 coding DNA: TGCGCCAGCAGCCAAGATACGGCAGGGTGGGAGACCCAGTACTTC. Its translation: CASSQDTAGWETQYF. The V and J genes are TRBV4-1 and TRBJ2-5, with D perhaps TRBD1 (5 bases). V was trimmed by 0 bases and J by 5 bases, leaving 13 bases between them. The CDR3 covers 15 residues. The germline V gene encodes CDR1 MGHRA and CDR2 YSYEKL.